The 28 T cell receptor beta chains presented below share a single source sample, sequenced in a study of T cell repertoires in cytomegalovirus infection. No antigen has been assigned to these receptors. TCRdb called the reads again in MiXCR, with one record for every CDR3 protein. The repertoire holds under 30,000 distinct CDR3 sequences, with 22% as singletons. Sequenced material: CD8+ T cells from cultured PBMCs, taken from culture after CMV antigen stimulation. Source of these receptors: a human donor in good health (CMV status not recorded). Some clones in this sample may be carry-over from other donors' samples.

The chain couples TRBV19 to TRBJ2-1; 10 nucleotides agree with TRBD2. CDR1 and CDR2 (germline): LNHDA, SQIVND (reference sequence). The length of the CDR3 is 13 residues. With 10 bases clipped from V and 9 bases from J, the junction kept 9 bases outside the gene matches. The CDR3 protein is CATESGGAVEQFF. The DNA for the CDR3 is TGTGCCACCGAGAGCGGGGGGGCAGTTGAGCAGTTCTTC.

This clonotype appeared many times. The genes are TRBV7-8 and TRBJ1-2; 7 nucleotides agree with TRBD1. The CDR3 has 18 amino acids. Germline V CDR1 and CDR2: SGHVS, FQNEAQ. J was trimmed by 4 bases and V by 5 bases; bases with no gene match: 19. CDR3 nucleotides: TGTGCCAGCAGCCCACACGGGCCAGGGGGGGATGCGATCTATGGCTACACCTTC. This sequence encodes CASSPHGPGGDAIYGYTF.

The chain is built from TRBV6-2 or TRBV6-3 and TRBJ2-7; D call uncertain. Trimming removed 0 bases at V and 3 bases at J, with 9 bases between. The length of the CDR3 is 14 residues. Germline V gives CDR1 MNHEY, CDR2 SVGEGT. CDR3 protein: CASSYSGSIYEQYF. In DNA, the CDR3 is TGTGCCAGCAGTTACTCTGGCAGCATCTACGAGCAGTACTTC.

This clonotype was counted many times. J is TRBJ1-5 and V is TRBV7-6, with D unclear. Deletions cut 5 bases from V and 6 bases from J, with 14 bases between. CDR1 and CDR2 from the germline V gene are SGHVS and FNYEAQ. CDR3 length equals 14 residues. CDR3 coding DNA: TGTGCCAGCAGCGAAGGAGTGGTGGGTCAGCCCCAGCATTTT. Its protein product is CASSEGVVGQPQHF.

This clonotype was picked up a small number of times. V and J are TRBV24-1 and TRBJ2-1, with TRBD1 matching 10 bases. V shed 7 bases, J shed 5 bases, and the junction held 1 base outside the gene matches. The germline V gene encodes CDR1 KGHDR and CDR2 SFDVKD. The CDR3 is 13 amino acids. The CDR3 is CATSGTGDNEQFF. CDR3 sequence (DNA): TGTGCCACCAGCGGGACAGGGGACAATGAGCAGTTCTTC.

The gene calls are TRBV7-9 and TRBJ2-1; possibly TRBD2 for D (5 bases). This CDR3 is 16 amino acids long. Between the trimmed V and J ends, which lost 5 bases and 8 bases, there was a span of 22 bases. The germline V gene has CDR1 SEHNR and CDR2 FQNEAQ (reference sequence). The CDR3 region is CASSPMDRKNGDEQFF. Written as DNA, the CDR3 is TGTGCCAGCAGCCCGATGGACCGAAAAAACGGGGATGAGCAGTTCTTC.

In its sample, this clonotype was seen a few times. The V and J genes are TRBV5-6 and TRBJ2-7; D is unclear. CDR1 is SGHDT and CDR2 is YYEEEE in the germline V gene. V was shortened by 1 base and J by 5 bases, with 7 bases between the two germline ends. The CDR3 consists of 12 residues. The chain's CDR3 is CASSLRRHEQYF. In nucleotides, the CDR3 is TGTGCCAGCAGCTTGCGGCGCCACGAGCAGTACTTC.

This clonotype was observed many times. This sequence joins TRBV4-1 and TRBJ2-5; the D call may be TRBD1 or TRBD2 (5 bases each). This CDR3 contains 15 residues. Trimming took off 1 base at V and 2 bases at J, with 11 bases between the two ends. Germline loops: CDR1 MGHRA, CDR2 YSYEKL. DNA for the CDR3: TGCGCCAGCAGCCAAGCGGGGCAGAGACAAGAGACCCAGTACTTC. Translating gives CASSQAGQRQETQYF.

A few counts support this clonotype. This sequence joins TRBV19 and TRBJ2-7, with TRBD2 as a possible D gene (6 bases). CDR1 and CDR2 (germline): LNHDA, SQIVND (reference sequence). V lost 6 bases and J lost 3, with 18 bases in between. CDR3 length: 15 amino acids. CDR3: CASSPGGGTNYEQYF. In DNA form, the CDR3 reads TGTGCCAGTAGCCCTGGAGGAGGGACCAACTACGAGCAGTACTTC.

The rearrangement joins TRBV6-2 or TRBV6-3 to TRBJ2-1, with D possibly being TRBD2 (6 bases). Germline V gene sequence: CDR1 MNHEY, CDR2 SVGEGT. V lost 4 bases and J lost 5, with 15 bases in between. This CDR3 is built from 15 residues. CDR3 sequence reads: CASSLMGLDHNEQFF. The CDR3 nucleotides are TGTGCCAGCAGTTTAATGGGACTGGACCACAATGAGCAGTTCTTC.

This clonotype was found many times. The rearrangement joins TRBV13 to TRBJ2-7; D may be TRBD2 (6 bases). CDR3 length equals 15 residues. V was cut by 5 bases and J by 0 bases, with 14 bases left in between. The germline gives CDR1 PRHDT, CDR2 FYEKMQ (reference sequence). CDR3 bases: TGTGCCAGCAGCCTTTTAGCGGTGGGCTCCTACGAGCAGTACTTC. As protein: CASSLLAVGSYEQYF.

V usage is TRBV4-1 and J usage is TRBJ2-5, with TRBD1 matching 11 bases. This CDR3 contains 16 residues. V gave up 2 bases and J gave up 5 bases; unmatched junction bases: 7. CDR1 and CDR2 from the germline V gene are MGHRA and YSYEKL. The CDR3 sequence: CASSQPGTGGWETQYF. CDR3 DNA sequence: TGCGCCAGCAGCCAACCAGGGACAGGGGGTTGGGAGACCCAGTACTTC.

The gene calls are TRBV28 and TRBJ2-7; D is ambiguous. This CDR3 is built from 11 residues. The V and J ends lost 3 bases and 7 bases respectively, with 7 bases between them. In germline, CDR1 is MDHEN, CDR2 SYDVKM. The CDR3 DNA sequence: TGTGCCAGCAGTTTGAGCCGGGAGCAGTACTTC. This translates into CASSLSREQYF.

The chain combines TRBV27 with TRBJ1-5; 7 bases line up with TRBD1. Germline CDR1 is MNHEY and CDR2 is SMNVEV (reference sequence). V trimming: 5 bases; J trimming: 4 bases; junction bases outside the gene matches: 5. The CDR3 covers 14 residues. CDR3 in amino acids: CASSPGGRNQPQHF. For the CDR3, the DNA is TGTGCCAGCAGTCCAGGGGGAAGGAATCAGCCCCAGCATTTT.

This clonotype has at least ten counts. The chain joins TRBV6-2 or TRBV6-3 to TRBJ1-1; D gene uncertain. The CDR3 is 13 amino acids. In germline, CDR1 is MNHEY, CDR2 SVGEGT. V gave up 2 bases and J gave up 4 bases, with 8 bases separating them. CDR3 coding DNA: TGTGCCAGCAGTTACAAGCTGCTCACTGAAGCTTTCTTT. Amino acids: CASSYKLLTEAFF.

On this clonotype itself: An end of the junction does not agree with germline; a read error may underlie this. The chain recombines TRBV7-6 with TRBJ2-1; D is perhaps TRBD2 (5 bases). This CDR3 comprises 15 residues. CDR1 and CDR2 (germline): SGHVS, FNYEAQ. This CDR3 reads CANSPPHGFSDEQFF. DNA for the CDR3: TGTGCCAACAGCCCCCCCCACGGTTTTAGCGATGAGCAGTTCTTC.

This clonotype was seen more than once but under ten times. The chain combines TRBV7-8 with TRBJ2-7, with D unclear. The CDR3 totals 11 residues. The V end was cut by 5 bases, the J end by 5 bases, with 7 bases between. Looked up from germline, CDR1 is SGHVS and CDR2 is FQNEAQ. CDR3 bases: TGTGCCAGCAGCCTCACAGACGAGCAGTACTTC. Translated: CASSLTDEQYF.

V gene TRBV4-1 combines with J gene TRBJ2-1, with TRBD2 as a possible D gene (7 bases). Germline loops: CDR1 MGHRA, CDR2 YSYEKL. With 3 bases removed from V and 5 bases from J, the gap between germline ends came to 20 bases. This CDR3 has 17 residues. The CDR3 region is CASSQEHYRGANNEQFF. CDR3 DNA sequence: TGCGCCAGCAGCCAGGAGCATTACCGGGGGGCGAACAATGAGCAGTTCTTC.

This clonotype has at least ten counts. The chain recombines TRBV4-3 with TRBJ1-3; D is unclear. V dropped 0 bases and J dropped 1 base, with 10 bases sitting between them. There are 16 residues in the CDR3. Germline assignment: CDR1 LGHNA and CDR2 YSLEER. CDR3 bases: TGCGCCAGCAGCCAAGATCGCGTGGGGTCTGGAAACACCATATATTTT. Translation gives CASSQDRVGSGNTIYF.

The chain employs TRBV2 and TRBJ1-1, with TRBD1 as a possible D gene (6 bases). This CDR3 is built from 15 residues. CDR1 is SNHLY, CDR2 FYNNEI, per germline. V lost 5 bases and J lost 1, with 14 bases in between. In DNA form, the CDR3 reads TGTGCCAGCAGTCCAGGGGAACAAGCGAACACTGAAGCTTTCTTT. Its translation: CASSPGEQANTEAFF.

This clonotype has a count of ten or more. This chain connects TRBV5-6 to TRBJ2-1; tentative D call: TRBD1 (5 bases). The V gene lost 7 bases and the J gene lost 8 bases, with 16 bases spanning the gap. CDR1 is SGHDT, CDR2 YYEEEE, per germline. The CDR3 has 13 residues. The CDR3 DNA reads TGTGCCAGCTATGCGGCGGACATCGATGAGCAGTTCTTC. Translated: CASYAADIDEQFF. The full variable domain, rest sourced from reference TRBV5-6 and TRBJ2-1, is DAGVTQSPTHLIKTRGQQVTLRCSPKSGHDTVSWYQQALGQGPQFIFQYYEEEERQRGNFPDRFSGHQFPNYSSELNVNALLLGDSALYLCASYAADIDEQFFGPGTRLTVL.

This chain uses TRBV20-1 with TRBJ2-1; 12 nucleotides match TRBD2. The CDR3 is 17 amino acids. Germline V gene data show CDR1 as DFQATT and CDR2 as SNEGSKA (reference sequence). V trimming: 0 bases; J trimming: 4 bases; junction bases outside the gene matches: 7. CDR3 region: CSARDYLTSGGYNEQFF. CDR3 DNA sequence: TGCAGTGCTAGAGATTACCTGACTAGCGGGGGTTACAATGAGCAGTTCTTC.

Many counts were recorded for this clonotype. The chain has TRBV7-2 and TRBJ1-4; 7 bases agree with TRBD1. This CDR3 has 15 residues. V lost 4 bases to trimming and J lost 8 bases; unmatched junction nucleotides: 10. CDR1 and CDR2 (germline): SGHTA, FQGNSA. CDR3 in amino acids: CASSSDYRGMEKLFF. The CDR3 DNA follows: TGTGCCAGCAGCTCGGATTACAGGGGAATGGAAAAACTGTTTTTT. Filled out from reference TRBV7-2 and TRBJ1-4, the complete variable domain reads GAGVSQSPSNKVTEKGKDVELRCDPISGHTALYWYRQSLGQGLEFLIYFQGNSAPDKSGLPSDRFSAERTGGSVSTLTIQRTQQEDSAVYLCASSSDYRGMEKLFFGSGTQLSVL.

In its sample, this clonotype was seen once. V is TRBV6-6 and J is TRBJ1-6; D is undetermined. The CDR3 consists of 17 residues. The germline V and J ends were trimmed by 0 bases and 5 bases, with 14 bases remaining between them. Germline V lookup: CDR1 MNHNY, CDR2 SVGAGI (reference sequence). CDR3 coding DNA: TGTGCCAGCAGTTACTCGGAGATTCCGGCCCATAATTCACCCCTCCACTTT. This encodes CASSYSEIPAHNSPLHF.

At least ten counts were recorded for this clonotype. The CDR3: CASSLYSGRTYNEQFF. The CDR3 bases are TGTGCCAGCAGCTTATATAGCGGGCGAACCTACAATGAGCAGTTCTTC. The chain recombines TRBV7-6 with TRBJ2-1; 7 positions agree with TRBD2. After removal of 2 bases from V and 2 bases from J, the junction contained 6 bases not matched to a gene. The CDR3 covers 16 residues. CDR1 and CDR2 (germline): SGHVS, FNYEAQ.

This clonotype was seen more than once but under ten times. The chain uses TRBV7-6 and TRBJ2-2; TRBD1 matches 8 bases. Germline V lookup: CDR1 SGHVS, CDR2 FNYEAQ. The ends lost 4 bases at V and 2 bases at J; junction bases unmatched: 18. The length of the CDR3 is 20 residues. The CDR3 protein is CASSYQLSAAGQANTGELFF. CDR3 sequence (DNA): TGTGCCAGCAGCTATCAATTATCGGCGGCGGGACAGGCAAACACCGGGGAGCTGTTTTTT.

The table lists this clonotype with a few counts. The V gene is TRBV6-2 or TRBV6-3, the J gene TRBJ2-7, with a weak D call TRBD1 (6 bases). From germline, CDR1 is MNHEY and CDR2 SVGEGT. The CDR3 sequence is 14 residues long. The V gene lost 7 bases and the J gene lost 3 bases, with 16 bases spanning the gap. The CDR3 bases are TGTGCCAGCACCCCTCTCGGACAGAGCTACGAGCAGTACTTC. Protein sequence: CASTPLGQSYEQYF.

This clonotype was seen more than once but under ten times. The CDR3 loop reads CASSFATNEQFF. CDR3 DNA: TGTGCCAGCAGCTTCGCTACCAATGAGCAGTTCTTC. This chain uses TRBV7-2 with TRBJ2-1, with unresolved D. The V gene's germline CDR1 is SGHTA and CDR2 FQGNSA. The CDR3 runs 12 residues. The germline V and J ends were trimmed by 3 bases and 6 bases, with 6 bases remaining between them. The full variable domain, completed using reference TRBV7-2 and TRBJ2-1, is GAGVSQSPSNKVTEKGKDVELRCDPISGHTALYWYRQSLGQGLEFLIYFQGNSAPDKSGLPSDRFSAERTGGSVSTLTIQRTQQEDSAVYLCASSFATNEQFFGPGTRLTVL.